Given below is one T cell receptor beta chain in context. Its antigen is still unknown. The junction departs from the called germline gene at one end, perhaps through a read error. These data are taken from a study of human T cells and chemical hapten exposure. Background on the study: Minor volume differences among pooled libraries chiefly drove per-sample TCR yield variation. Overall study results and limits: In comparison with controls, expanded TCRs gave rise to a significantly larger number of large CDR3 similarity clusters.

Described time point: pre-sensitization, week 0. The sample's treatment: therapeutic diphenylcyclopropenone sensitization with weekly scalp DPC. The germline gives CDR1 SGHAT, CDR2 FQNNGV. CDR3 length: 15 amino acids. TCRdb itself ran the RACE reads through MiXCR, one entry per CDR3 protein. The data show approximately 77,000 distinct CDR3 sequences, with 11% to 15% seen just once and 3.5% to 6% held by the top ten. This clonotype was obtained from a woman between 50 and 59 years old with alopecia areata. Some clones in this sample may be carry-over from other donors' samples. This chain joins TRBV11-2 and TRBJ2-3, with 8 bases identical to TRBD2. The sequences come from whole blood, collected in connection with sensitization to the hapten diphenylcyclopropenone (DPC). Here the CDR3 reads CVSSTRGLASDTQYF. CDR3 DNA: TGTGTCAGCAGCACGCGCGGACTAGCCTCGGATACGCAGTATTTT.